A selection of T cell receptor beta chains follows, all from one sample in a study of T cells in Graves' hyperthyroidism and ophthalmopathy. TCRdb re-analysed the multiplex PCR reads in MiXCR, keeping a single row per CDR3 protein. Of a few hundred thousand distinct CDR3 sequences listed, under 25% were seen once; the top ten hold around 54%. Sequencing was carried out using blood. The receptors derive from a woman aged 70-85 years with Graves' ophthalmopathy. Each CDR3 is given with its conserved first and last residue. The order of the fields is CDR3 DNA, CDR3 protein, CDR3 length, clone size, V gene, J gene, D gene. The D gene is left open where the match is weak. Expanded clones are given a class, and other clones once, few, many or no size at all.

TGTGCCAGCAGTAACAGGGGTACCGGGTATGGCTACACCTTC	CASSNRGTGYGYTF	14	few	TRBV6-1	TRBJ1-2	TRBD1
TGTGCCAGCAGTTTATGGGGGCTGGACAATCAGCCCCAGCATTTT	CASSLWGLDNQPQHF	15	few	TRBV12-3/TRBV12-4	TRBJ1-5	NA
TGTGCCAGCACCCTCGGGACTAGCGGATCAGGGCCTTACGAGCAGTACTTC	CASTLGTSGSGPYEQYF	17	NA	TRBV6-2/TRBV6-3	TRBJ2-7	TRBD2
TGTGCCAGCAGCTTAAGGACAAGTAACTATGGCTACACCTTC	CASSLRTSNYGYTF	14	NA	TRBV7-2	TRBJ1-2	NA
TGTGCCACCGCAGAGTTTAATGAGCAGTTCTTC	CATAEFNEQFF	11	many	TRBV2	TRBJ2-1	NA
TGTGCCAGCAGCCCAGGACTAGCGGACCGCTACGAGCAGTACTTC	CASSPGLADRYEQYF	15	NA	TRBV5-6	TRBJ2-7	TRBD2
TGCGCCAGCAGCTCCGGGACAGGGATCACCGGGGAGCTGTTTTTT	CASSSGTGITGELFF	15	NA	TRBV4-3	TRBJ2-2	TRBD1
TGTGCCAGCAGCACTAGGACGGCGAACACTGAAGCTTTCTTT	CASSTRTANTEAFF	14	many	TRBV7-8	TRBJ1-1	NA
TGCGCCAGCAGCGACGGGACAGGGGCGCGCTCCTACGAGCAGTACTTC	CASSDGTGARSYEQYF	16	NA	TRBV5-1	TRBJ2-7	TRBD1
TGCGCCAGCAGCCAAGACGGGCAGGGCGGCAATCAGCCCCAGCATTTT	CASSQDGQGGNQPQHF	16	NA	TRBV4-1	TRBJ1-5	NA
TGTGCCAGCAGCGACGGGACAGGGGGAAACTATGGCTACACCTTC	CASSDGTGGNYGYTF	15	many	TRBV27	TRBJ1-2	TRBD1
TGCGCCAGCAGCCCTACTAAGCATGAGCAGTTCTTC	CASSPTKHEQFF	12	NA	TRBV4-1	TRBJ2-1	NA
TGTGCCAGTAGTATAGCCGAGGGGCTCAGCAATCAGCCCCAGCATTTT	CASSIAEGLSNQPQHF	16	NA	TRBV19	TRBJ1-5	NA
TGTGCCAGCAGTTACCATCCCGGGGTGGGGACTGAAGCTTTCTTT	CASSYHPGVGTEAFF	15	NA	TRBV6-6	TRBJ1-1	NA
TGTGCCAGTAGTATTGAAGACCCAGGGACCCAGTACTTC	CASSIEDPGTQYF	13	few	TRBV19	TRBJ2-5	NA
TGTGCCAGCAGCCAGTTGACAGGATACGAGCAGTACTTC	CASSQLTGYEQYF	13	NA	TRBV6-1	TRBJ2-7	NA
TGCGCCAGCAGCCCCGACTGGGGTGAGCAGTTCTTC	CASSPDWGEQFF	12	NA	TRBV4-3	TRBJ2-1	NA
TGTGCCAGCACCCCGACAGGGGGCTCGAACACTGAAGCTTTCTTT	CASTPTGGSNTEAFF	15	NA	TRBV27	TRBJ1-1	TRBD1
TGCGCCAGCAGCCAAGGGGGCGCAACTAATGAAAAACTGTTTTTT	CASSQGGATNEKLFF	15	few	TRBV5-1	TRBJ1-4	TRBD1
TGCGCCAGCGGGGACAGGGGACTCCACGAGCAGTACTTC	CASGDRGLHEQYF	13	NA	TRBV5-1	TRBJ2-7	TRBD1
TGTGCCAGCAGCTCAATCACAGGGCCATCCACAGATACGCAGTATTTT	CASSSITGPSTDTQYF	16	NA	TRBV7-6	TRBJ2-3	NA
TGTGCCAGCAGCCAAGCGAGGGGACTAGCGGGAATGGGGCCCGACAATGAGCAGTTCTTC	CASSQARGLAGMGPDNEQFF	20	NA	TRBV14	TRBJ2-1	TRBD2
TGCAGCTCCCAGGGCGGGAGTCAGAGGACTGGAGAGACCCAGTACTTC	CSSQGGSQRTGETQYF	16	NA	TRBV29-1	TRBJ2-5	TRBD2
TGTGCCAGCAGTGCGGGGGACCACGAGCAGTACTTC	CASSAGDHEQYF	12	few	TRBV7-9	TRBJ2-7	TRBD2
TGTGCCAGCAGCCCCACGGGGGAGGTGAATGAGCAGTTCTTC	CASSPTGEVNEQFF	14	NA	TRBV14	TRBJ2-1	NA
TGCGCCAGCAGTGAGGGGACTAGCGGGAGGGACCCCTACAATGAGCAGTTCTTC	CASSEGTSGRDPYNEQFF	18	NA	TRBV10-1	TRBJ2-1	TRBD2
TGTGCCAGCAGCATTAGCGTCTTGGAATATGAAAAACTGTTTTTT	CASSISVLEYEKLFF	15	NA	TRBV7-9	TRBJ1-4	NA
TGTGCCAGCAGCTTATCAGGGGGCATCGAGCAGTACTTC	CASSLSGGIEQYF	13	many	TRBV7-9	TRBJ2-7	TRBD1
TGTGCCAGCAATAGACAGGGGCCCTACGAGCAGTACTTC	CASNRQGPYEQYF	13	NA	TRBV2	TRBJ2-7	TRBD1
TGTGCCAGTAGCCCGGACAGGGGGGGAAGCAATCAGCCCCAGCATTTT	CASSPDRGGSNQPQHF	16	few	TRBV19	TRBJ1-5	TRBD1
TGTGCCAGCAGCTCCAGTGGCTATGGCTACACCTTC	CASSSSGYGYTF	12	many	TRBV11-2	TRBJ1-2	NA
TGTGCCATCAAAGGGGTTGGAGAGACCCAGTACTTC	CAIKGVGETQYF	12	NA	TRBV10-3	TRBJ2-5	NA
TGTGCCAGCAGTTTCTGGGCCGGGGAGCTGTTTTTT	CASSFWAGELFF	12	NA	TRBV12-3/TRBV12-4	TRBJ2-2	NA
TGTGCCAGCAGTTACTCGGGACAGGATTTGGAAAAACTGTTTTTT	CASSYSGQDLEKLFF	15	many	TRBV6-5	TRBJ1-4	TRBD1
TGCAGTGCTAGAAGGCGGGCTAGCGGGAGCGGGTGGGAAGAGACCCAGTACTTC	CSARRRASGSGWEETQYF	18	few	TRBV20-1	TRBJ2-5	TRBD2
TGTGCCAGCAGTCAGGGTAGGGGTACGAAGACTGGCTACACCTTC	CASSQGRGTKTGYTF	15	many	TRBV28	TRBJ1-2	NA
TGCAGTGCTAGAGATGGGGCAGGCTCGGGGGGGGCCAACGTCCTGACTTTC	CSARDGAGSGGANVLTF	17	NA	TRBV20-1	TRBJ2-6	NA
TGTGCCAGCAGCCCTGGAGTATTCACTGAAGCTTTCTTT	CASSPGVFTEAFF	13	NA	TRBV5-6	TRBJ1-1	NA
TGTGCCAACTCCTCCTACAATGAGCAGTTCTTC	CANSSYNEQFF	11	NA	TRBV12-3/TRBV12-4	TRBJ2-1	NA
TGCGCCAGCAGCCAAATTCCAGGGTCCCAGTACTTC	CASSQIPGSQYF	12	few	TRBV4-1	TRBJ2-5	NA